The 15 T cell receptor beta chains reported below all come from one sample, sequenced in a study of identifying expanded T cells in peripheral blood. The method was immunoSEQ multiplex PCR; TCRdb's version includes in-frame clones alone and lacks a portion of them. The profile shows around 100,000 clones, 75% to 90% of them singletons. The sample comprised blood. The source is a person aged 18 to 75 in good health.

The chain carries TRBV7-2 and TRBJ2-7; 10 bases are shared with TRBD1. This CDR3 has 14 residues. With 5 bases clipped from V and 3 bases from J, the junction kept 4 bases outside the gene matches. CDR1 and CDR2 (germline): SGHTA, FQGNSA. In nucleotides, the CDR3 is TGTGCCAGCAGCCTTGGACAGGGGGGCTACGAGCAGTACTTC. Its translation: CASSLGQGGYEQYF. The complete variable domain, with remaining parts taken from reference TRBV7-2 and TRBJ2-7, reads GAGVSQSPSNKVTEKGKDVELRCDPISGHTALYWYRQSLGQGLEFLIYFQGNSAPDKSGLPSDRFSAERTGGSVSTLTIQRTQQEDSAVYLCASSLGQGGYEQYFGPGTRLTVT.

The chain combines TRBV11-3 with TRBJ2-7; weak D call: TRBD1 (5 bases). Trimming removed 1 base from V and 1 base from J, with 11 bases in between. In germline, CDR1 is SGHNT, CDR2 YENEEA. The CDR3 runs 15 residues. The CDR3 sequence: CASSLGQGFSYEQYF. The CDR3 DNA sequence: TGTGCCAGCAGCTTAGGGCAGGGCTTTTCCTACGAGCAGTACTTC. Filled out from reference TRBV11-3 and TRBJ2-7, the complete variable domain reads EAGVVQSPRYKIIEKKQPVAFWCNPISGHNTLYWYLQNLGQGPELLIRYENEEAVDDSQLPKDRFSAERLKGVDSTLKIQPAELGDSAVYLCASSLGQGFSYEQYFGPGTRLTVT.

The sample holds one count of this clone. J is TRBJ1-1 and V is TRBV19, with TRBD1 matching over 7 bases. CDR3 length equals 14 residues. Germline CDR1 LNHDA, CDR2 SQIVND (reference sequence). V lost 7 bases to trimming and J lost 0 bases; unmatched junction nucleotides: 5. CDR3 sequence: CASTPDRLNTEAFF. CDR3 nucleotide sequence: TGTGCCAGTACTCCGGACAGGTTGAACACTGAAGCTTTCTTT.

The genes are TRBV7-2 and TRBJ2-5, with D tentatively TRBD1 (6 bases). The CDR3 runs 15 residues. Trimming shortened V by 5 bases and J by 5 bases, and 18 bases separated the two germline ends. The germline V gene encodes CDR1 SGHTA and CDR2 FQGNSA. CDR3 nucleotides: TGTGCCAGCAGCCCAGGACAGCTCTTGGCCGAGACCCAGTACTTC. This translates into CASSPGQLLAETQYF.

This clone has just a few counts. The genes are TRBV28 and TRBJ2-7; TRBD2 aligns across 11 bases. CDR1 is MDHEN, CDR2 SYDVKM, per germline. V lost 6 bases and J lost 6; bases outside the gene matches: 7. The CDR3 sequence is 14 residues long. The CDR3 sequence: CASRLAGVVSEQYF. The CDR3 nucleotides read TGTGCCAGCAGACTAGCGGGAGTAGTGAGCGAGCAGTACTTC.

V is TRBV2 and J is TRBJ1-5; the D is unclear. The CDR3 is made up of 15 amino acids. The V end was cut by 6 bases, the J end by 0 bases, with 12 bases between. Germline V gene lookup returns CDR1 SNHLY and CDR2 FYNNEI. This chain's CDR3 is CASRGRTNSNQPQHF. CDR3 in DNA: TGTGCCAGCAGAGGACGTACGAATAGCAATCAGCCCCAGCATTTT.

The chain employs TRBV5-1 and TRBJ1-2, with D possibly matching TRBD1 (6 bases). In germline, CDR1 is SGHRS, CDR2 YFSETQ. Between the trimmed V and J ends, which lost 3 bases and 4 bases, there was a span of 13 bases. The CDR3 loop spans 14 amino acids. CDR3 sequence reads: CASSSQGSGYGYTF. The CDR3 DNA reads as TGCGCCAGCAGCTCTCAGGGGAGCGGCTATGGCTACACCTTC.

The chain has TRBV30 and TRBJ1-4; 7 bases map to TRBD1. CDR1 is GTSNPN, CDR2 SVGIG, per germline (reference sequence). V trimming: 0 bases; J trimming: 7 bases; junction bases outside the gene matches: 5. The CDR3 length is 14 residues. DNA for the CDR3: TGTGCCTGGAGTGTACTGGCAGGGGGTGAAAAACTGTTTTTT. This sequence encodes CAWSVLAGGEKLFF.

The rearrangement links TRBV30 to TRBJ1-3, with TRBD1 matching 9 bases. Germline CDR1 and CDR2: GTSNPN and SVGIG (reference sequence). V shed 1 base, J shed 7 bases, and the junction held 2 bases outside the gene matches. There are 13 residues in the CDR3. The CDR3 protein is CAWSGQGGNTIYF. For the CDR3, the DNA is TGTGCCTGGAGTGGACAGGGGGGTAACACCATATATTTT.

CDR3 protein: CASSPLLADRSEQFF. The CDR3 region has the DNA TGTGCCAGCTCACCATTACTTGCGGATCGGAGTGAGCAGTTCTTC. The chain combines TRBV18 with TRBJ2-1; D remains unclear. The CDR3 covers 15 residues. V was clipped by 2 bases and J by 9 bases, with 17 bases between them. From germline, CDR1 is KGHSH and CDR2 LQKENI.

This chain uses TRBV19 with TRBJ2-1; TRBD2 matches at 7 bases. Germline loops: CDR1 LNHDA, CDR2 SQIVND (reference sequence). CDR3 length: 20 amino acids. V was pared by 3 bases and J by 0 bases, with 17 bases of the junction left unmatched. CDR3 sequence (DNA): TGTGCCAGTAGTATCCGGGGGGAGAATCGAAGACTAGTCTCCTACAATGAGCAGTTCTTC. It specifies CASSIRGENRRLVSYNEQFF.

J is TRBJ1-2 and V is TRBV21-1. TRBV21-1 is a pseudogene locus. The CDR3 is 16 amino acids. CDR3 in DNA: TGTGCCAGCTCGAGACAAAACCCGAGGGCTAACTATGGCTACACCTTC. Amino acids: CASSRQNPRANYGYTF.

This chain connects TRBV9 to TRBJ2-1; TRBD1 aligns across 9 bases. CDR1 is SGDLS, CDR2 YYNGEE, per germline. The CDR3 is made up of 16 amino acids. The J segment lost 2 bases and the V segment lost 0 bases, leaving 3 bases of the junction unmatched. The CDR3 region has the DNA TGTGCCAGCAGCGTAGAAGGGACAGGGACCTACAATGAGCAGTTCTTC. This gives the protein CASSVEGTGTYNEQFF.

The CDR3 nucleotides are TGTGCCAGCAGTTGGACTTTATCCCCAAACATTCAGTACTTC. This translates into CASSWTLSPNIQYF. This rearrangement joins TRBV7-2 to TRBJ2-4, with D possibly TRBD2 on 5 matching bases. The CDR3 has 14 amino acids. Germline CDR1 SGHTA, CDR2 FQGNSA. Trimming stripped 6 bases from V and 6 bases from J, with 15 bases between.

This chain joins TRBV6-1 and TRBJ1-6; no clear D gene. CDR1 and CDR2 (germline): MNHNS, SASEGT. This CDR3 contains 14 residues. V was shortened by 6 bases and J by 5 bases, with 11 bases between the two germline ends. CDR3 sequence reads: CASRAGDHNSPLHF. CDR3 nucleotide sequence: TGTGCCAGCAGGGCGGGAGATCATAATTCACCCCTCCACTTT.